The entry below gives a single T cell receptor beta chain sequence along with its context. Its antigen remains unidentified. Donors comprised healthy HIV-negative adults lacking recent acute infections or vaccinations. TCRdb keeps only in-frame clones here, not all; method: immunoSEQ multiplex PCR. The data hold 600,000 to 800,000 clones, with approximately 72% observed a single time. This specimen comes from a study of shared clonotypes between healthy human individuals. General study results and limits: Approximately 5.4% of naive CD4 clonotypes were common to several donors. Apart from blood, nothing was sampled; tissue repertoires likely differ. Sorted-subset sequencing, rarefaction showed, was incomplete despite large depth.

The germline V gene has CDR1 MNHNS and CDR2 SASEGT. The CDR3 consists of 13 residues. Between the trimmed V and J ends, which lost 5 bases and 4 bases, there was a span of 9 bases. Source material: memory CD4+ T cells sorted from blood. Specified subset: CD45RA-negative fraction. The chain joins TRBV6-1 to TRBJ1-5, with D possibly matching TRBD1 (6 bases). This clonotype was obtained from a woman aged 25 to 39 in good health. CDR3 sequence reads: CASSHQGNQPQHF. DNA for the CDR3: TGTGCCAGCAGTCACCAGGGGAATCAGCCCCAGCATTTT.